These 23 T cell receptor beta chains were all obtained from the same sample, sequenced in a study of cytomegalovirus exposure and HLA in healthy donors. Use of 60 Vbeta and 13 Jbeta primers characterized the PCR. TCRdb's table, derived via immunoSEQ multiplex PCR, lists solely in-frame clones and lacks some. The sample consists of under 110,000 clones, about four fifths of them appearing once. The specimen sequenced was PBMCs. The receptors stem from a woman aged 40 to 55 in good health and CMV-seronegative.

CDR3 amino acids: CASSFPLTGKTEAFF. In nucleotides, the CDR3 is TGTGCCAGCAGTTTCCCTCTGACAGGGAAGACTGAAGCTTTCTTT. The chain employs TRBV28 and TRBJ1-1; 7 nucleotides agree with TRBD1. V trimming: 3 bases; J trimming: 5 bases; junction bases outside the gene matches: 9. The germline V gene encodes CDR1 MDHEN and CDR2 SYDVKM. The CDR3 length is 15 residues.

This clone was counted between two and nine times. The chain carries TRBV7-8 and TRBJ2-4; 9 nucleotides line up with TRBD2. V shed 1 base, J shed 4 bases, and the junction held 11 bases outside the gene matches. Germline CDR1 reads SGHVS; CDR2 reads FQNEAQ. There are 18 residues in the CDR3. The CDR3 protein is CASSLGGGGISGKNIQYF. The CDR3 coding sequence is TGTGCCAGCAGCTTAGGCGGGGGGGGGATTAGCGGTAAAAACATTCAGTACTTC.

This clone was counted between two and nine times. The V and J genes are TRBV27 and TRBJ2-2; D is possibly TRBD1 (6 bases). This CDR3 comprises 15 residues. Germline V lookup: CDR1 MNHEY, CDR2 SMNVEV (reference sequence). V was cut by 5 bases and J by 1 base, with 11 bases left in between. CDR3 region: CASSLQTGNTGELFF. DNA for the CDR3: TGTGCCAGCAGTCTGCAGACAGGGAACACCGGGGAGCTGTTTTTT.

The CDR3 sequence: CAWSGSGDEQFF. Written as DNA, the CDR3 is TGTGCCTGGAGTGGAAGCGGGGATGAGCAGTTCTTC. The V and J genes are TRBV30 and TRBJ2-1; TRBD2 agrees at 7 bases. The germline V gene encodes CDR1 GTSNPN and CDR2 SVGIG (reference sequence). The CDR3 is 12 amino acids. V gave up 1 base and J gave up 8 bases; unmatched junction bases: 2.

The genes are TRBV9 and TRBJ2-1; TRBD1 agrees at 9 bases. The V gene's germline CDR1 is SGDLS and CDR2 YYNGEE. The CDR3 is 16 amino acids. The J segment lost 4 bases and the V segment lost 0 bases, leaving 5 bases of the junction unmatched. CDR3 in DNA: TGTGCCAGCAGCGTAGATCCGGGGACAGGGTACAATGAGCAGTTCTTC. It yields the protein CASSVDPGTGYNEQFF.

The chain joins TRBV2 to TRBJ2-7, with 9 nucleotides matching TRBD1. The V gene end was trimmed by 6 bases and the J gene end by 7 bases; junction bases not matched to a gene: 10. This CDR3 spans 14 amino acids. Germline CDR1 SNHLY, CDR2 FYNNEI. The CDR3: CASRRDRVGGEQYF. The CDR3 DNA follows: TGTGCCAGCAGGCGGGACAGGGTAGGTGGGGAGCAGTACTTC.

This chain uses TRBV5-1 with TRBJ2-5; D is perhaps TRBD2 (8 bases). Matching the DNA end better, TRBJ2-7 makes the J call doubtful. Per the germline V gene, CDR1 is SGHRS and CDR2 is YFSETQ. The CDR3 runs to 15 residues. CDR3 amino acids: CASSLAREGAYEQYF. The CDR3 nucleotides read TGCGCCAGCAGCTTGGCCCGGGAGGGGGCTTACGAGCAGTACTTC.

V is TRBV6-5 and J is TRBJ2-7, with 8 nucleotides matching TRBD2. The length of the CDR3 is 13 residues. Trimming took 8 bases from V and 7 from J; bases not matched to a gene: 10. Germline values: CDR1 MNHEY, CDR2 SVGAGI. DNA of the CDR3: TGTGCCAGCGGGCGATCGGGAGGGAGGGAGCAGTACTTC. This encodes CASGRSGGREQYF.

On this clone itself: The germline gene is not matched at one end of the junction; a read error may be the cause. This rearrangement joins TRBV28 to TRBJ2-7, with 10 bases identical to TRBD2. The CDR3 runs to 13 residues. CDR1 is MDHEN and CDR2 is SYDVKM in the germline V gene. The CDR3 sequence: CAASGSVPYEQCF. CDR3 in DNA: TGTGCGGCTAGCGGGAGTGTGCCGTACGAGCAGTGCTTC.

The chain recombines TRBV2 with TRBJ2-1; TRBD2 matches at 14 bases. The junction had 9 bases not matched to a gene; V was cut back by 6 bases and J by 8 bases. The CDR3 consists of 16 residues. CDR1 SNHLY and CDR2 FYNNEI come from the germline V gene. Here the CDR3 DNA reads TGTGCCAGCAGGGCCGGGACTAGCGGGAGCTGGGATGAGCAGTTCTTC. Translating gives CASRAGTSGSWDEQFF.

This clone was detected once. The chain combines TRBV28 with TRBJ2-7, with 8 positions matching TRBD1. The CDR3 consists of 14 residues. Germline V gene sequence: CDR1 MDHEN, CDR2 SYDVKM. After removal of 6 bases from V and 2 bases from J, the junction contained 6 bases not matched to a gene. Written as DNA, the CDR3 is TGTGCCAGCAGCAACCCAGGGGGCGCCTACGAGCAGTACTTC. This codes for CASSNPGGAYEQYF.

This clone was detected once. J is TRBJ2-1 and V is TRBV5-1; 8 bases fit TRBD1. The germline gives CDR1 SGHRS, CDR2 YFSETQ. Germline trimming cut 0 bases from V and 5 bases from J; bases unmatched to any gene: 1. The CDR3 contains 14 residues. The CDR3 is CASSLDRGDNEQFF. CDR3 nucleotides: TGCGCCAGCAGCTTGGACAGGGGGGACAATGAGCAGTTCTTC.

CDR3 nucleotide sequence: TGCGCCAGCAGCTTGGGGACAGGGGCCTCCGGAAACACCATATATTTT. It encodes CASSLGTGASGNTIYF. The V call is TRBV5-1, the J call TRBJ1-3; 9 bases fit TRBD1. This CDR3 region has 16 residues. Germline V gene sequence: CDR1 SGHRS, CDR2 YFSETQ. V was pared by 0 bases and J by 4 bases, with 5 bases of the junction left unmatched.

The chain carries TRBV7-9 and TRBJ1-1; D uncertain. Germline lookup yields CDR1 SEHNR and CDR2 FQNEAQ (reference sequence). This CDR3 region has 11 residues. CDR3 in DNA: TGTGCGAGCCGGGGAAACACTGAAGCTTTCTTT. This gives the protein CASRGNTEAFF.

The CDR3 sequence: CASSSPTSHPYGYTF. The CDR3 region has the DNA TGTGCCAGCAGCTCACCGACTAGTCACCCTTATGGCTACACCTTC. The chain combines TRBV11-2 with TRBJ1-2; no clear D gene. The CDR3 has 15 amino acids. Trimming removed 4 bases at V and 5 bases at J, with 17 bases between. CDR1 and CDR2 (germline): SGHAT, FQNNGV.

V gene TRBV7-2 combines with J gene TRBJ2-1; 12 bases agree with TRBD2. V gave up 5 bases and J gave up 7 bases; unmatched junction bases: 6. The CDR3 covers 15 residues. Germline loops: CDR1 SGHTA, CDR2 FQGNSA. The CDR3 is CASSPRTSGENEQFF. The CDR3 DNA reads TGTGCCAGCAGCCCCAGGACTAGCGGGGAGAATGAGCAGTTCTTC.

The chain recombines TRBV6-1 with TRBJ1-1; tentative D call: TRBD1 (5 bases). Germline-derived CDR1 and CDR2 are MNHNS and SASEGT. The CDR3 runs to 12 residues. V lost 2 bases and J 14 bases, leaving 15 bases between the germline ends. CDR3 in amino acids: CASSEIGGNAFF. CDR3 in DNA: TGTGCCAGCAGTGAAATCGGGGGGAATGCATTCTTT.

The chain links TRBV15 to TRBJ2-2; 10 nucleotides match TRBD2. Germline V gene lookup returns CDR1 LNHNV and CDR2 YYDKDF (reference sequence). The length of the CDR3 is 17 residues. V lost 0 bases, J lost 6 bases, and 7 bases stayed unmatched. Written as DNA, the CDR3 is TGTGCCACCAGCAGAGAGCGAGCGGGAGGGCCCTCCGGGGAGCTGTTTTTT. Encoded protein: CATSRERAGGPSGELFF.

The chain couples TRBV2 to TRBJ2-4, with D maybe TRBD1 (6 bases). The CDR3 contains 15 residues. Germline V gene sequence: CDR1 SNHLY, CDR2 FYNNEI. Trimming removed 5 bases from V and 6 bases from J, with 17 bases in between. The CDR3 sequence is CASSLDRGGGNIQYF. The CDR3, as DNA: TGTGCCAGCAGTTTGGACAGAGGAGGTGGAAACATTCAGTACTTC.

In this sample, this clone turned up a few times. The chain joins TRBV10-3 to TRBJ1-5, with 7 nucleotides matching TRBD1. Germline assignment: CDR1 ENHRY and CDR2 SYGVKD. V dropped 11 bases and J dropped 3; count of bases not matched to a gene: 7. This CDR3 is built from 13 residues. In DNA, the CDR3 is TGTGCCTCGACAGGGCAGGACAATCAGCCCCAGCATTTT. Translation gives CASTGQDNQPQHF.

This rearrangement joins TRBV19 to TRBJ2-1; 9 positions match TRBD2. After removal of 6 bases from V and 7 bases from J, the junction contained 10 bases not matched to a gene. The CDR3 length is 15 residues. Germline values: CDR1 LNHDA, CDR2 SQIVND (reference sequence). This CDR3 reads CASSPSGGPRNEQFF. The CDR3, as DNA: TGTGCCAGTAGCCCGAGCGGGGGGCCAAGAAATGAGCAGTTCTTC.

J is TRBJ2-7 and V is TRBV9; possibly TRBD1 for D (6 bases). V lost 7 bases and J lost 6, with 14 bases in between. CDR1 and CDR2 from the germline V gene are SGDLS and YYNGEE. This CDR3 is built from 12 residues. CDR3 residues: CASSPTQGEQYF. The CDR3 region has the DNA TGTGCCAGCTCCCCCACACAGGGCGAGCAGTACTTC.

The chain couples TRBV4-2 to TRBJ2-5, with a possible D match to TRBD2 (5 bases). The CDR3 has 21 amino acids. The V end was cut by 1 base, the J end by 1 base, with 28 bases between. Per germline, CDR1 LGHNA and CDR2 YNFKEQ. The chain's CDR3 is CASSQASTRSQLGAPQETQYF. CDR3 DNA: TGTGCCAGCAGCCAAGCATCGACAAGGTCCCAACTAGGAGCCCCCCAAGAGACCCAGTACTTC.